This T cell receptor beta chain emerged from a study of CXCR3-negative and CXCR3-positive naive CD8 T cells. CDR1 and CDR2 from the germline V gene are MNHNS and SASEGT. This CDR3 contains 15 residues. Each TRB cDNA library was prepared by 5' RACE (with UMI labels). TCRdb re-analyzed the 5' RACE reads; it lists each CDR3 protein once, without DNA. Here the sample table reports over 55,000 distinct CDR3 sequences. The source of this sequence is a human donor in good health. Some clones in this sample may be carry-over from other donors' samples. V and J are TRBV6-1 and TRBJ2-2; checking the TCRdb D call of TRBD1 is not possible without DNA. What was sequenced was memory CD8+ T cells from blood. The CDR3 is CASSERRGDTGELFF.